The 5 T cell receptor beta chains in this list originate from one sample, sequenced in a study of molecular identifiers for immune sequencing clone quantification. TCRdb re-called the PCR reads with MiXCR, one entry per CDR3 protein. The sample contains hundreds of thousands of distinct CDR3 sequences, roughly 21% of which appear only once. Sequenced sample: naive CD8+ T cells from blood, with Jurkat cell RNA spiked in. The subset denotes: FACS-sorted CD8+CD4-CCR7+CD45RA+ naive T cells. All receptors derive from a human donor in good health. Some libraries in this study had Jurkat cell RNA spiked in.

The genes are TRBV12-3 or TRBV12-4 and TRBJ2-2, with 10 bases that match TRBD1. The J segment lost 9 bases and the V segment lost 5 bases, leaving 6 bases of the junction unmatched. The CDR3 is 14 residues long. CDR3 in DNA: TGTGCCAGCAGTCCGACAGGGGGCCACCGGGAGCTGTTTTTT. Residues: CASSPTGGHRELFF.

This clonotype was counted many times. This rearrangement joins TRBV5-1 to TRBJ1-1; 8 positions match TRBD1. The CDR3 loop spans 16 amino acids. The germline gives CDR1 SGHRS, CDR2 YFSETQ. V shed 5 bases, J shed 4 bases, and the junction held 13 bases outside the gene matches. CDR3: CASRFAGGGDATEAFF. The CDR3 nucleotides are TGCGCCAGCAGATTTGCAGGGGGCGGCGACGCCACTGAAGCTTTCTTT.

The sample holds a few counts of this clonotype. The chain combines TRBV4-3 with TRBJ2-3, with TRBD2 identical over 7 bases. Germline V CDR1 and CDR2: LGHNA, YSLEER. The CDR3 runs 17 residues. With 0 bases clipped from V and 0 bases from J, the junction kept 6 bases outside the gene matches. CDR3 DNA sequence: TGCGCCAGCAGCCAAGAAATCCCTAGCGGTAGCACAGATACGCAGTATTTT. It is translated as CASSQEIPSGSTDTQYF.

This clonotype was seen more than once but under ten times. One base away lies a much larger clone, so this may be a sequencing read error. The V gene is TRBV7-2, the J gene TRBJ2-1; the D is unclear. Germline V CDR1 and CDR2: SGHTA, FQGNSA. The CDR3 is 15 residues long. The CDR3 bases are TGTGCCAGCAGCTCCACAGCTCCGTCCTACGATGAGCAGTTCTTC. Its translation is CASSSTAPSYDEQFF.

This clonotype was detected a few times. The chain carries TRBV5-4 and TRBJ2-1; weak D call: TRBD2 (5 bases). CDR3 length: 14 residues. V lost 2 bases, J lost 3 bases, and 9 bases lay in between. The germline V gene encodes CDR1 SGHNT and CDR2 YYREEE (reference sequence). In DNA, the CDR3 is TGTGCCAGCAGCTTTTCCGGGAACTACAATGAGCAGTTCTTC. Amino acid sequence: CASSFSGNYNEQFF.